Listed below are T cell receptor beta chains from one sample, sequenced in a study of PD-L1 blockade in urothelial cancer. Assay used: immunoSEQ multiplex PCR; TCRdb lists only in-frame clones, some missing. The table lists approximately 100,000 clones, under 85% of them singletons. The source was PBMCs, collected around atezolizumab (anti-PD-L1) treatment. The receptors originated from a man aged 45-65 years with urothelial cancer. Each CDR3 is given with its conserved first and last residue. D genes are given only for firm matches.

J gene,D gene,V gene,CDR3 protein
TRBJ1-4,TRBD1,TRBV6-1,CASSVQGVNEKLFF
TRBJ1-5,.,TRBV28,CASSFLPGSNQPQHF
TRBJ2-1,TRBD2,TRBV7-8,CASSPGISGRSVDEQFF
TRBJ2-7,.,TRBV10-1,CASSEKSSYEQYF
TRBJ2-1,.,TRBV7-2,CASSLSLVSYNEQFF
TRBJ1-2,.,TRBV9,CASSPTGSYGYTF
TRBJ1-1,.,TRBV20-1,CSAPRTAEAFF
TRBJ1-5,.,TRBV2,CASRPGAHNQPQHF
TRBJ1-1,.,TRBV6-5,CASSYSQRDTEAFF
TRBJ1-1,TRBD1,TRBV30,CAWEGGAGGDFLQAFF
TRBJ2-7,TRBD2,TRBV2,CASNTLAGQGGEQYF
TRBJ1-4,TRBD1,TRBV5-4,CASSLAGQGGGEKLFF
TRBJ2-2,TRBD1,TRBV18,CASSPGQGAVGELFF
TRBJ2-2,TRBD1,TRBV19,CASTPARGGPNTGELFF
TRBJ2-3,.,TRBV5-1,CASSLPASASTDTQYF
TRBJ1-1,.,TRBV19,CASRERVDTEAFF
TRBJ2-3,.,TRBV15,CATSRGGALTDTQYF
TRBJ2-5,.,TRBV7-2,CASSLALRELETQYF
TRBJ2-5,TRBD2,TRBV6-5,CASSSSGTETQYF
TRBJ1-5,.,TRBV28,CASSSIHLPQHF
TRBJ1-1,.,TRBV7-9,CASSPTSGVTEAFF
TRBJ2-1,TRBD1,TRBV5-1,CASSFQGEYNEQFF
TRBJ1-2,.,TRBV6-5,CASSDRRLNYGYTF
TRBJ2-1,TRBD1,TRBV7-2,CASSRDRGRYNEQFF
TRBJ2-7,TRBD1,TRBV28,CVVGQGPGEQYF